The clone carrying this TCR beta chain was counted ten times or more. Antigen specificity is unknown. This entry belongs to a study of T cells in Graves' hyperthyroidism and ophthalmopathy. Across the whole study: Staff took peripheral blood when the initial diagnosis was made, before any treatment began. General study points: Ophthalmopathy was separated from stable hyperthyroidism by a 13 V-J model.

From RNA transcripts, TCR beta CDR3 regions were amplified. An initial round of RT-PCR targeting the TCR CDR3 relied on the HTBI primer set. TCRdb used MiXCR to reprocess the multiplex PCR reads, holding one entry per CDR3 protein. This sample has 550,000 to 800,000 distinct CDR3 sequences, with roughly 15% found just once. Germline V CDR1 and CDR2: GTSNPN, SVGIG (reference sequence). The CDR3 has 13 amino acids. The junction had 1 base not matched to a gene; V was cut back by 0 bases and J by 5 bases. The hyperthyroidism was newly diagnosed and had lasted under 2 months; the patients were aged 18 to 65. Clinical symptoms, serum thyroxine, TRAb, thyroid ultrasound and orbital computed tomography established diagnosis.

The sequence came from a man between 18 and 29 years old with Graves' hyperthyroidism. The rearrangement joins TRBV30 to TRBJ1-5, with 7 bases lining up with TRBD1. The specimen was blood. The CDR3 loop is CAWSVTGDQPQHF. CDR3 DNA sequence: TGTGCCTGGAGTGTAACAGGGGATCAGCCCCAGCATTTT. The variable domain in full, completed from reference TRBV30 and TRBJ1-5, reads SQTIHQWPATLVQPVGSPLSLECTVEGTSNPNLYWYRQAAGRGLQLLFYSVGIGQISSEVPQNLSASRPQDRQFILSSKKLLLSDSGFYLCAWSVTGDQPQHFGDGTRLSIL.